This T cell receptor beta chain is drawn from a study of T-cell reconstitution after alpha-beta-depleted transplantation in children. Findings and limits, study-wide: By one year post-transplant, T-cell counts and diversity largely arose from T cells that were newly produced. At around two months after transplant, the alpha-beta T cells were reportedly derived from several hundred expanded clones that came from non-depleted graft cells.

Only one count was recorded for this clonotype. Its antigen remains unknown. V lost 1 base to trimming and J lost 4 bases; unmatched junction nucleotides: 6. The CDR3 loop spans 17 amino acids. The germline gives CDR1 SEHNR, CDR2 FQNEAQ (reference sequence). It was with unique molecular identifiers that the TCRbeta library was prepared. TCRdb re-called the PCR reads with MiXCR, one entry per CDR3 protein. This table has 40,000 to 60,000 distinct CDR3 sequences, about 9.3% appearing once. The starting material was PBMCs, mostly from graft donor cells, obtained 60 days after TCRalphabeta/CD19-depleted stem cell transplant. The source of this sequence is a male patient between 2 and 10 years old who had a stem cell transplant for chronic granulomatous disease, so the T cells may come from the graft donor. The chain links TRBV7-9 to TRBJ2-1; 11 bases map to TRBD2. The CDR3 spells CASSLVTSGSQYNEQFF. In nucleotides, the CDR3 is TGTGCCAGCAGCTTAGTCACTAGCGGGAGCCAATACAATGAGCAGTTCTTC.